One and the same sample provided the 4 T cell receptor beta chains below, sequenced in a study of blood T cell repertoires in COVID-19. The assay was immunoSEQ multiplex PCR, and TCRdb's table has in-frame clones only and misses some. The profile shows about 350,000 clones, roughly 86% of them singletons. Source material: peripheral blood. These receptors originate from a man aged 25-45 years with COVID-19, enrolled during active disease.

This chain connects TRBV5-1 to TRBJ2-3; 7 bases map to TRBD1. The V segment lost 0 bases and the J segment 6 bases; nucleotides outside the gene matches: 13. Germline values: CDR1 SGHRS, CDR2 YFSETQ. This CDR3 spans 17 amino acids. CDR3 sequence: CASSLDLRGRPLDTQYF. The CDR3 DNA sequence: TGCGCCAGCAGCTTGGACCTTAGGGGGCGCCCCCTGGATACGCAGTATTTT.

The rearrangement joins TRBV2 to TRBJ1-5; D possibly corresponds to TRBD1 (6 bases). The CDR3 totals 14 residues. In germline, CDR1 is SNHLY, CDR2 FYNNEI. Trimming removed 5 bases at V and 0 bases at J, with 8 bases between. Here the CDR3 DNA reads TGTGCCAGCAGTAAGGACAGTAGCAATCAGCCCCAGCATTTT. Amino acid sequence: CASSKDSSNQPQHF.

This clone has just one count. The CDR3 sequence is CASSDTGTGNSYEQYF. For the CDR3, the DNA is TGTGCCAGCAGTGACACCGGGACAGGGAATTCCTACGAGCAGTACTTC. This sequence joins TRBV25-1 and TRBJ2-7, with 9 bases fitting TRBD1. The CDR3 is 16 residues long. J was trimmed by 1 base and V by 3 bases; bases with no gene match: 7. Germline CDR1 and CDR2: MGHDK and SYGVNS.

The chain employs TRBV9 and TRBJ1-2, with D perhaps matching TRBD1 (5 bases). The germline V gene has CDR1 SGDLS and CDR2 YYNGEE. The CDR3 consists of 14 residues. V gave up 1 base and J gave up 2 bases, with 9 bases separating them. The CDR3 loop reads CASSVQGSNYGYTF. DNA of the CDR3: TGTGCCAGCAGCGTACAGGGCTCGAACTATGGCTACACCTTC.